These 28 T cell receptor beta chains were sequenced from one sample in a study of blood T cell repertoires in COVID-19. Repertoires were generated with immunoSEQ multiplex PCR, while TCRdb's copy carries only in-frame clones and drops some. The top ten hold 1% of the sample, which has hundreds of thousands of clones, roughly 86% seen once. The sequencing sample was made of PBMCs or T cells enriched from blood (not recorded which). These receptors all come from a woman aged 25 to 39 who had recovered from COVID-19.

J is TRBJ1-2 and V is TRBV7-6; D is perhaps TRBD1 (5 bases). V lost 5 bases to trimming and J lost 7 bases, with 17 bases between them. The CDR3 is 14 amino acids. The germline V gene encodes CDR1 SGHVS and CDR2 FNYEAQ. CDR3 loop: CASSRRQGNGGYTF. DNA of the CDR3: TGTGCCAGCAGCCGCCGGCAGGGAAACGGTGGCTACACCTTC.

The rearrangement uses TRBV19 and TRBJ1-2; perhaps TRBD1 as D (5 bases). This CDR3 contains 13 residues. V dropped 4 bases and J dropped 3 bases, with 9 bases sitting between them. Germline V CDR1 and CDR2: LNHDA, SQIVND (reference sequence). CDR3 sequence (DNA): TGTGCCAGTAGTAGAAGGGGTTACTATGGCTACACCTTC. Translating it yields CASSRRGYYGYTF. Full variable domain (outside the CDR3, taken from reference TRBV19 and TRBJ1-2): DGGITQSPKYLFRKEGQNVTLSCEQNLNHDAMYWYRQDPGQGLRLIYYSQIVNDFQKGDIAEGYSVSREKKESFPLTVTSAQKNPTAFYLCASSRRGYYGYTFGSGTRLTVV.

This chain connects TRBV5-1 to TRBJ2-7; a weak D match, TRBD2 (5 bases). V lost 0 bases and J 2 bases, leaving 15 bases between the germline ends. Germline values: CDR1 SGHRS, CDR2 YFSETQ. The CDR3 has 16 amino acids. CDR3 sequence (DNA): TGCGCCAGCAGCTTGGAACCCGGGCCGGGAACCTACGAGCAGTACTTC. It encodes CASSLEPGPGTYEQYF.

J is TRBJ2-7 and V is TRBV5-6, with D maybe TRBD1 (6 bases). The V gene's germline CDR1 is SGHDT and CDR2 YYEEEE. The CDR3 has 13 amino acids. Trimming took off 0 bases at V and 5 bases at J, with 9 bases between the two ends. The CDR3 nucleotides read TGTGCCAGCAGCTTGGTCCAGGGGAACGAGCAGTACTTC. This codes for CASSLVQGNEQYF.

The genes are TRBV13 and TRBJ1-1, with TRBD1 identical over 11 bases. This CDR3 spans 13 amino acids. The ends lost 5 bases at V and 11 bases at J; junction bases unmatched: 7. Germline-derived CDR1 and CDR2 are PRHDT and FYEKMQ (reference sequence). CDR3 amino acids: CASSAGQGAGAFF. CDR3 in DNA: TGTGCCAGCAGCGCCGGACAGGGGGCAGGGGCTTTCTTT.

The chain has TRBV2 and TRBJ1-1; TRBD1 is a possible D gene (6 bases). Germline V CDR1 and CDR2: SNHLY, FYNNEI. The CDR3 extends over 14 amino acids. V was cut by 7 bases and J by 1 base, with 13 bases left in between. In DNA form, the CDR3 reads TGTGCCAGCACCAGGGGCTGGGGGAACACTGAAGCTTTCTTT. Translated, it gives CASTRGWGNTEAFF.

V usage is TRBV30 and J usage is TRBJ1-2, with D hard to call. V was shortened by 0 bases and J by 6 bases, with 11 bases between the two germline ends. Germline values: CDR1 GTSNPN, CDR2 SVGIG (reference sequence). This CDR3 is built from 13 residues. The CDR3 nucleotides read TGTGCCTGGAGTGTACTGGTTTACGATGGCTACACCTTC. Protein: CAWSVLVYDGYTF.

V gene TRBV6-2 or TRBV6-3 combines with J gene TRBJ2-5; TRBD2 matches at 8 bases. V gave up 0 bases and J gave up 0 bases; unmatched junction bases: 3. The CDR3 extends over 16 amino acids. CDR1 and CDR2 from the germline V gene are MNHEY and SVGEGT. Here the CDR3 reads CASSYSAGAYQETQYF. CDR3 coding DNA: TGTGCCAGCAGTTACTCAGCGGGGGCCTACCAAGAGACCCAGTACTTC.

The chain links TRBV6-5 to TRBJ2-7, with D uncertain. The CDR3 length is 12 residues. V was pared by 4 bases and J by 4 bases, with 8 bases between. CDR1 and CDR2 from the germline V gene are MNHEY and SVGAGI. The CDR3 DNA follows: TGTGCCAGCAGTTCAACTTCATACGAGCAGTACTTC. This translates into CASSSTSYEQYF.

The V gene is TRBV19, the J gene TRBJ2-7, with TRBD1 identical over 7 bases. This CDR3 is 14 amino acids long. J was trimmed by 3 bases and V by 5 bases; bases with no gene match: 7. Germline V gene data show CDR1 as LNHDA and CDR2 as SQIVND (reference sequence). The CDR3 DNA is TGTGCCAGTAGTTCCCGGACAGGAATCTACGAGCAGTACTTC. This encodes CASSSRTGIYEQYF.

V is TRBV11-2 and J is TRBJ2-7, with 9 bases lining up with TRBD1. This CDR3 has 15 residues. V shed 4 bases and J 3 bases; nucleotides not matched to a gene: 7. Germline assignment: CDR1 SGHAT and CDR2 FQNNGV. Here the CDR3 DNA reads TGTGCCAGCAGCTGGACCGGGACAGGGCTCTACGAGCAGTACTTC. Its translation is CASSWTGTGLYEQYF.

V is TRBV2 and J is TRBJ2-5, with 7 bases aligning to TRBD1. The trim removed 6 bases at V and 5 bases at J, leaving 27 bases unmatched. This CDR3 contains 20 residues. Germline loops: CDR1 SNHLY, CDR2 FYNNEI. The CDR3 loop reads CASRGTRPVPGADRWETQYF. In DNA, the CDR3 is TGTGCCAGCAGAGGAACCCGCCCGGTACCCGGAGCGGACAGGTGGGAGACCCAGTACTTC.

The table lists this clone with a few counts. The chain employs TRBV6-2 or TRBV6-3 and TRBJ2-2, with D possibly matching TRBD2 (5 bases). Germline V gene sequence: CDR1 MNHEY, CDR2 SVGEGT. The CDR3 extends over 16 amino acids. Trimming removed 6 bases at V and 1 base at J, with 15 bases between. The CDR3 is CASSLGLPMNTGELFF. CDR3 coding DNA: TGTGCCAGCAGCCTTGGACTGCCTATGAACACCGGGGAGCTGTTTTTT.

About this clone itself: Its ends do not fully match the called genes, so a read error is possible. The rearrangement uses TRBV7-9 and TRBJ2-2, with 7 bases aligning to TRBD1. The CDR3 totals 17 residues. Germline values: CDR1 SEHNR, CDR2 FQNEAQ (reference sequence). Here the CDR3 reads CASSLALRQGSFGELFF. The DNA of the CDR3 is TGTGCCAGCAGCCTAGCTTTAAGACAGGGTTCGTTCGGAGAGCTGTTTTTT.

The chain is built from TRBV9 and TRBJ2-7; 10 nucleotides agree with TRBD1. V lost 3 bases, J lost 3 bases, and 6 bases stayed unmatched. The CDR3 runs to 15 residues. In germline, CDR1 is SGDLS, CDR2 YYNGEE. CDR3 sequence (DNA): TGTGCCAGCAGCGCTGGGGGGACAGGGGTCTACGAGCAGTACTTC. Its protein is CASSAGGTGVYEQYF. Drawing the rest from reference TRBV9 and TRBJ2-7, the complete variable domain is DSGVTQTPKHLITATGQRVTLRCSPRSGDLSVYWYQQSLDQGLQFLIQYYNGEERAKGNILERFSAQQFPDLHSELNLSSLELGDSALYFCASSAGGTGVYEQYFGPGTRLTVT.

This chain connects TRBV7-9 to TRBJ2-7; TRBD1 agrees at 8 bases. V lost 4 bases to trimming and J lost 1 base; unmatched junction nucleotides: 6. The germline V gene has CDR1 SEHNR and CDR2 FQNEAQ (reference sequence). CDR3 length: 15 amino acids. The chain's CDR3 is CASSSGRQGSYEQYF. In nucleotides, the CDR3 is TGTGCCAGCAGCTCTGGTCGACAGGGGTCCTACGAGCAGTACTTC.

V is TRBV6-2 or TRBV6-3 and J is TRBJ2-3; possibly TRBD2 for D (5 bases). Trimming pared 1 base from V and 4 bases from J, leaving 15 bases between. Germline V gene data show CDR1 as MNHEY and CDR2 as SVGEGT. CDR3 length: 16 residues. CDR3 residues: CASSYLGGALADTQYF. The CDR3 bases are TGTGCCAGCAGTTACTTAGGAGGAGCCCTCGCAGATACGCAGTATTTT.

This clone was seen a single time. This chain joins TRBV5-1 and TRBJ2-7; 8 nucleotides match TRBD1. Trimming removed 0 bases from V and 5 bases from J; junction bases left unmatched: 4. CDR3 size: 14 residues. In germline, CDR1 is SGHRS, CDR2 YFSETQ. The CDR3 spells CASSLGTGIDEQYF. CDR3 in DNA: TGCGCCAGCAGCTTGGGGACAGGGATCGACGAGCAGTACTTC.

V usage is TRBV15 and J usage is TRBJ1-2, with D possibly being TRBD1 (6 bases). The V gene lost 1 base and the J gene lost 4 bases, with 19 bases spanning the gap. Germline V gene lookup returns CDR1 LNHNV and CDR2 YYDKDF (reference sequence). This CDR3 spans 17 amino acids. The CDR3 sequence: CATSRGSGRGFSYGYTF. The CDR3, as DNA: TGTGCCACCAGCAGAGGCTCGGGGAGGGGGTTTAGCTATGGCTACACCTTC.

The rearrangement joins TRBV27 to TRBJ1-4, with a tentative D call TRBD1 (5 bases). The CDR3 sequence is 17 residues long. Looked up from germline, CDR1 is MNHEY and CDR2 is SMNVEV (reference sequence). V dropped 5 bases and J dropped 8 bases, with 24 bases sitting between them. The CDR3 region has the DNA TGTGCCAGCAGTAAGACAGCGACCGGGCTCGGAGACGAAAAACTGTTTTTT. Translation: CASSKTATGLGDEKLFF.

V usage is TRBV10-1 and J usage is TRBJ2-1; TRBD1 might be the D (5 bases). This CDR3 is 17 amino acids long. Deletions cut 2 bases from V and 1 base from J, with 15 bases between. CDR1 and CDR2 from the germline V gene are WNHNN and SYGVQD (reference sequence). The CDR3 DNA reads TGCGCCAGCAGTGAGGGCCAGGGAATAGTGTCCTACAATGAGCAGTTCTTC. Translated, it gives CASSEGQGIVSYNEQFF.

The rearrangement uses TRBV28 and TRBJ2-2, with TRBD2 matching 9 bases. This CDR3 has 16 amino acids. CDR1 MDHEN and CDR2 SYDVKM come from the germline V gene. The V segment lost 6 bases and the J segment 5 bases; nucleotides outside the gene matches: 10. The CDR3 spells CASSTKREAVTGELFF. The DNA of the CDR3 is TGTGCCAGCAGCACAAAGCGGGAGGCCGTGACCGGGGAGCTGTTTTTT.

The V and J genes are TRBV28 and TRBJ2-7; D unresolved. CDR1 and CDR2 (germline): MDHEN, SYDVKM. The CDR3 has 12 amino acids. Trimming took off 10 bases at V and 6 bases at J, with 16 bases between the two ends. The CDR3 loop is CATASSLGEQYF. Written as DNA, the CDR3 is TGTGCCACCGCTAGTTCGCTAGGCGAGCAGTACTTC.

The chain recombines TRBV28 with TRBJ1-1; 8 bases are shared with TRBD1. Germline V gene data show CDR1 as MDHEN and CDR2 as SYDVKM. The CDR3 extends over 15 amino acids. With V trimmed by 2 bases and J by 4 bases, 6 bases remained unmatched. CDR3 in DNA: TGTGCCAGCAGTTTAGGAACAGGGGGAAGCACTGAAGCTTTCTTT. Encoded protein: CASSLGTGGSTEAFF.

This clone was picked up a small number of times. The chain combines TRBV10-3 with TRBJ2-2; 13 bases fit TRBD2. J was trimmed by 6 bases and V by 5 bases; bases with no gene match: 12. This CDR3 region has 18 residues. The V gene's germline CDR1 is ENHRY and CDR2 SYGVKD. The CDR3 loop reads CAISPEALLAGGPGELFF. CDR3 nucleotide sequence: TGTGCCATCAGTCCGGAGGCCCTACTAGCGGGGGGGCCCGGGGAGCTGTTTTTT.

The chain carries TRBV7-2 and TRBJ2-5; D is possibly TRBD2 (6 bases). Germline CDR1 SGHTA, CDR2 FQGNSA. The CDR3 covers 16 residues. The V end lost 1 base, the J end lost 2 bases, and 14 bases lay between the germline ends. CDR3 coding DNA: TGTGCCAGCAGCTTAGGCATGGAGCGGGCACAAGAGACCCAGTACTTC. Residues: CASSLGMERAQETQYF.

The V call is TRBV30, the J call TRBJ1-1; D call uncertain. Trimming pared 0 bases from V and 1 base from J, leaving 6 bases between. CDR3 length: 13 residues. Looked up from germline, CDR1 is GTSNPN and CDR2 is SVGIG (reference sequence). The CDR3 DNA follows: TGTGCCTGGAGTGTAGCACGGAACACTGAAGCTTTCTTT. Amino acids: CAWSVARNTEAFF.

This clone was recorded a few times. The J gene is TRBJ2-7, the V gene TRBV4-1; 7 nucleotides align to TRBD2. The V gene's germline CDR1 is MGHRA and CDR2 YSYEKL. The CDR3 is 19 amino acids. V shed 0 bases, J shed 3 bases, and the junction held 17 bases outside the gene matches. For the CDR3, the DNA is TGCGCCAGCAGCCAAGAGAGGTTTGGTGCGGGAGCGACGGGCTACGAGCAGTACTTC. Amino acid sequence: CASSQERFGAGATGYEQYF.